Sequencing of this T cell receptor (beta chain) was carried out in a study of response to subunit inactivated influenza vaccine. Findings and limits, study-wide: It was suggested by the authors that few new T cells are recruited by each seasonal influenza vaccination.

TCRdb recomputed calls from the RT-PCR reads with MiXCR, one row per CDR3 protein. This sample has roughly 780,000 distinct CDR3 sequences, with around 20% found just once. Per germline, CDR1 SGHTA and CDR2 FQGNSA. V was clipped by 0 bases and J by 1 base, with 9 bases between them. The length of the CDR3 is 16 residues. This clonotype was seen more than once but under ten times. Antigen: not known. The material sequenced was PBMCs from blood, taken roughly 5 days after vaccination. The rearrangement links TRBV7-2 to TRBJ2-2; D unclear. The source of this sequence is a man aged 45-65 years who received an inactivated influenza vaccine. CDR3 in amino acids: CASSLAPPGNTGELFF. The CDR3 nucleotides are TGTGCCAGCAGCTTAGCCCCCCCAGGGAACACCGGGGAGCTGTTTTTT.